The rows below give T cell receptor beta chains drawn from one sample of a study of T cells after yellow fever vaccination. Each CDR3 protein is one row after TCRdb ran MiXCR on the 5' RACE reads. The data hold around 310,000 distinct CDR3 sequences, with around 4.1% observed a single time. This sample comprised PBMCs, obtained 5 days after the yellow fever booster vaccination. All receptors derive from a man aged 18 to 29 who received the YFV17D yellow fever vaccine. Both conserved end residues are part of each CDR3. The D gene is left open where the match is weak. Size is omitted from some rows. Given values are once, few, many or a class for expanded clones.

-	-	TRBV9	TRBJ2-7	CASSVEPLPREAYEQYF	TGTGCCAGCAGCGTAGAGCCCCTACCTCGCGAGGCCTACGAGCAGTACTTC
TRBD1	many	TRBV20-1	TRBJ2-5	CSARGRGHETQYF	TGCAGTGCGAGGGGCAGGGGGCACGAGACCCAGTACTTC
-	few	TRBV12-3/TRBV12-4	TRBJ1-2	CASSLQSRYGYTF	TGTGCCAGCAGTTTACAAAGCCGCTATGGCTACACCTTC
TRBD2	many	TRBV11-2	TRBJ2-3	CASSLGLAGFVSTDTQYF	TGTGCCAGCAGCTTGGGACTAGCGGGTTTCGTTAGCACAGATACGCAGTATTTT
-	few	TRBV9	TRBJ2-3	CASSAREGGTDTQYF	TGTGCCAGCAGCGCCCGTGAGGGGGGCACAGATACGCAGTATTTT
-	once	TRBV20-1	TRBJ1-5	CSAREIQGLVNQPQHF	TGCAGTGCTAGAGAAATACAGGGATTGGTCAATCAGCCCCAGCATTTT
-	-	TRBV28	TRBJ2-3	CASSQRLVTQYF	TGTGCCAGCAGCCAACGACTAGTTACGCAGTATTTT
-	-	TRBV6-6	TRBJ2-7	CASSYSVRINYEQYF	TGTGCCAGCAGTTACTCGGTCAGGATCAACTACGAGCAGTACTTC
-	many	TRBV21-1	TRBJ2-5	CASSSDSAKGETQYF	TGTGCCAGCAGCAGCGACAGCGCTAAGGGAGAGACCCAGTACTTC
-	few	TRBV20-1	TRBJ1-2	CSARKQGYGYTF	TGCAGTGCTAGGAAGCAGGGCTATGGCTACACCTTC
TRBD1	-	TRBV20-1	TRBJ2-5	CSARTDRGGGETQYF	TGCAGTGCTAGAACGGACAGGGGTGGTGGCGAGACCCAGTACTTC
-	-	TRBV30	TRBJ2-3	CAWSAGLGLGDTQYF	TGTGCCTGGAGTGCGGGTTTGGGGTTGGGAGATACGCAGTATTTT
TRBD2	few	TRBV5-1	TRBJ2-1	CASSAPGLAGGFSYNEQFF	TGCGCCAGCAGCGCCCCGGGACTAGCGGGGGGTTTTTCCTACAATGAGCAGTTCTTC
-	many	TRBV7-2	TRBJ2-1	CASSLVGGDDEQFF	TGTGCCAGCAGCTTAGTGGGCGGTGACGATGAGCAGTTCTTC
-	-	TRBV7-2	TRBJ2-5	CASSVPAEETQYF	TGTGCCAGCAGCGTCCCGGCCGAAGAGACCCAGTACTTC
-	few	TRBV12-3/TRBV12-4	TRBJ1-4	CASMGNEKLFF	TGTGCCAGCATGGGGAATGAAAAACTGTTTTTT
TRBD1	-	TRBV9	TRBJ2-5	CASSVGTGGVETQYF	TGTGCCAGCAGCGTTGGGACAGGGGGGGTCGAGACCCAGTACTTC
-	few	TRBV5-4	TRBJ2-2	CASSLGADGELFF	TGTGCCAGCAGCTTGGGTGCAGACGGGGAGCTGTTTTTT
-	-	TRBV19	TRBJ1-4	CASSIRRGEKLFF	TGTGCCAGTAGTATTCGGCGAGGTGAAAAACTGTTTTTT
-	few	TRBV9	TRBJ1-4	CASSVGGGSRLFF	TGTGCCAGCAGCGTAGGGGGAGGATCTCGACTGTTTTTT